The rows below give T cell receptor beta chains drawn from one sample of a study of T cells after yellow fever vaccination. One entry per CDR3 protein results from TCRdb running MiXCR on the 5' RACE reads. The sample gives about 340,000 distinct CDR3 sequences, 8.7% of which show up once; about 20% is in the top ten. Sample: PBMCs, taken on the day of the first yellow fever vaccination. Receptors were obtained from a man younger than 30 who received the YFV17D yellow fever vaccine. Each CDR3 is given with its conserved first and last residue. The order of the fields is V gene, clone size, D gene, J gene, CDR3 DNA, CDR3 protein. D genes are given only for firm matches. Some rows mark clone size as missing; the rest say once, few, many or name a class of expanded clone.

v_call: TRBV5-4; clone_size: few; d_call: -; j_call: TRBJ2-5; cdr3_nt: TGTGCCAGCAGCTTGGCTTTAACGGGAAGTGAGACCCAGTACTTC; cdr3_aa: CASSLALTGSETQYF
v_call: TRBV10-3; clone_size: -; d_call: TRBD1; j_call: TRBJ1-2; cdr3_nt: TGTGCCATCAGTGAGCAAGGACAGGGGGCTCCTAACTATGGCTACACCTTC; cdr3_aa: CAISEQGQGAPNYGYTF
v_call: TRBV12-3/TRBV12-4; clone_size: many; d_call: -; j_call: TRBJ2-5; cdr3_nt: TGTGCCAGCAGAGTAGGACGAAGACAAGAGACCCAGTACTTC; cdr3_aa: CASRVGRRQETQYF
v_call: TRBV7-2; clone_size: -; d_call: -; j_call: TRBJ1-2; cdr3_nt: TGTGCCAGCAGCTTAGGGCCGGGAGGGTATGGCTACACCTTC; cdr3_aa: CASSLGPGGYGYTF
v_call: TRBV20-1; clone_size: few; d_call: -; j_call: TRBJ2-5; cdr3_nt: TGCAGTGCCAGCCGGCCAAACACCGGAGGGACCCAGTACTTC; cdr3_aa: CSASRPNTGGTQYF
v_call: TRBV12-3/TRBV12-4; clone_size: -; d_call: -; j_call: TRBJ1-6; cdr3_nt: TGTGCCAGCAGTTTAAATCTACAGGCACCCTCCTCACCCCTCCACTTT; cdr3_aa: CASSLNLQAPSSPLHF
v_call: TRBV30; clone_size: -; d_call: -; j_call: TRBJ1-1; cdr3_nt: TGTGCCTGGACCCCCGGGCGAACTGAAGCTTTCTTT; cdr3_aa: CAWTPGRTEAFF
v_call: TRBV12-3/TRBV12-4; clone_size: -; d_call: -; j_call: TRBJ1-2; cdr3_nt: TGTGCCAGCACCCTTTCGGGACCCTATGGCTACACCTTC; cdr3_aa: CASTLSGPYGYTF
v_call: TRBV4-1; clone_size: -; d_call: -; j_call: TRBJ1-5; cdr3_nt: TGCGCCAGCAGCCAAGTAGTCAGCAGCGCTCAGCCCCAGCATTTT; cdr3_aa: CASSQVVSSAQPQHF
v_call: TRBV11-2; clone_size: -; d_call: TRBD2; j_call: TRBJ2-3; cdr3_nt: TGTGCCAGCAGCTTATACGCGGGGGGGCGGGCGGCCACAGATACGCAGTATTTT; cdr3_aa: CASSLYAGGRAATDTQYF
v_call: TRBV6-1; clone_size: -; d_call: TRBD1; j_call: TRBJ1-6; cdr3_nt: TGTGCCAGCTTCCCGGGACAGGGGAAAAGATCACCCCTCCACTTT; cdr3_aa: CASFPGQGKRSPLHF
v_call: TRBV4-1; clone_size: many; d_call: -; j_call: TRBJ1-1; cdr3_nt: TGCGCCAGCAGCCAAGTGCAGGGCGGCACTGAAGCTTTCTTT; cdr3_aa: CASSQVQGGTEAFF
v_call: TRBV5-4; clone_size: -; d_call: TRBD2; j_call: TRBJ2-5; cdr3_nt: TGTGCCAGCAGCTTGGGTACCGGGGGGAGGGAAGAGACCCAGTACTTC; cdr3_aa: CASSLGTGGREETQYF
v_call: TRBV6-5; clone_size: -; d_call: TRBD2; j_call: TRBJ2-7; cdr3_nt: TGTGCCAGCAGTTACGGGGGAGCGGGGGCACGTTCCACCCCCTACGAGCAGTACTTC; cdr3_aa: CASSYGGAGARSTPYEQYF
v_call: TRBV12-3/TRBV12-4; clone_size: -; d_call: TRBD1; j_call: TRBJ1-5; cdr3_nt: TGTGCCAGCAGTTTAAGACAGGGAGTCGGTCAGCCCCAGCATTTT; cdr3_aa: CASSLRQGVGQPQHF
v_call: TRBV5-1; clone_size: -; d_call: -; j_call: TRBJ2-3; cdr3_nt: TGCGCCAGCAGCTTTGGCCTAGCTGAAGATACGCAGTATTTT; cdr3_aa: CASSFGLAEDTQYF
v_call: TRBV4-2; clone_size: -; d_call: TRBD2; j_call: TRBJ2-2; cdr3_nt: TGTGCCAGCAGCCAGATGGGTAGCGGGCTGAACACCGGGGAGCTGTTTTTT; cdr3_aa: CASSQMGSGLNTGELFF
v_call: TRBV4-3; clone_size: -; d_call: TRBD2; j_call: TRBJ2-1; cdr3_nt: TGCGCCAGCAGCCAAGATAAAGGCCCCCCGGGGGGAATTAGGTTCTTC; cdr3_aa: CASSQDKGPPGGIRFF
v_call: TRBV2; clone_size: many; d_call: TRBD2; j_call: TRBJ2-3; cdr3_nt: TGTGCCAGCAGTTCGGGACTAGCGGGGAGCACAGATACGCAGTATTTT; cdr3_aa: CASSSGLAGSTDTQYF
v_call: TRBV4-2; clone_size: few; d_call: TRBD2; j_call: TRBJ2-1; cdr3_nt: TGTGCCAGCAGCCACGCCCGAGGGACTAGCGGGGAAAATGAGCAGTTCTTC; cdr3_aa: CASSHARGTSGENEQFF
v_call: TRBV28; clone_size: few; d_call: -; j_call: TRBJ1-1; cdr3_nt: TGTGCCAGCAGCCCGCCCACTAACACTGAAGCTTTCTTT; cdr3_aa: CASSPPTNTEAFF
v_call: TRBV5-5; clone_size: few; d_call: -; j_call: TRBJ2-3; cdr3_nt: TGTGCCAGCAGCTACAAAACAGATACGCAGTATTTT; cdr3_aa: CASSYKTDTQYF
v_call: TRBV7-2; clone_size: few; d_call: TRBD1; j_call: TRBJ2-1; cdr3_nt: TGTGCCAGCAGCACCAGAGGGGACAGGGGTCTGAATGAGCAGTTCTTC; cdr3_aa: CASSTRGDRGLNEQFF
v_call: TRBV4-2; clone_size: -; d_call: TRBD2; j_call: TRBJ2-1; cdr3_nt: TGTGCCAGCAGCCGCTCGAACCAGCGGGGCGACAATGAGCAGTTCTTC; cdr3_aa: CASSRSNQRGDNEQFF
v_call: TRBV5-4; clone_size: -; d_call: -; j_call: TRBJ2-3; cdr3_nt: TGTGCCAGCAGCTTGAGTGCAGGGTGGGGTGGTACAGATACGCAGTATTTT; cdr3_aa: CASSLSAGWGGTDTQYF
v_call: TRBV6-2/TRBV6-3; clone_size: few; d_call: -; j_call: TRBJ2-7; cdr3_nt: TGTGCCAGCAGTTACTTCAGGGTTTACCACGAGCAGTACTTC; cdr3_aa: CASSYFRVYHEQYF
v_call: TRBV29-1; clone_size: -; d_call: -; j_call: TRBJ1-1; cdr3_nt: TGCAGCGTAGAGAGGAAACTTCGGAACACTGAAGCTTTCTTT; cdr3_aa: CSVERKLRNTEAFF
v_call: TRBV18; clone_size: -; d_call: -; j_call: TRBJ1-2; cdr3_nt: TGTGCCAGCTCGTCCGACTACAGGGCTCCCTACACCTTC; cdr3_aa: CASSSDYRAPYTF
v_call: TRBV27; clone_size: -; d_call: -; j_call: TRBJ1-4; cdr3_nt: TGTGCCAGCAGTTTAACGGGGGGCGTAACTAATGAAAATCTGTTTTTT; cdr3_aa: CASSLTGGVTNENLFF
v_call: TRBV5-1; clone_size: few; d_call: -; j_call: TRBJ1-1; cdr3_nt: TGCGCCAGCAGAGATAATACAGGGAACACTGAAGCTTTCTTT; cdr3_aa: CASRDNTGNTEAFF
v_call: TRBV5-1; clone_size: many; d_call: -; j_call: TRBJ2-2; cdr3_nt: TGCGCCAGCAGCTTGGATCCGTCCGGGGAGCTGTTTTTT; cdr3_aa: CASSLDPSGELFF
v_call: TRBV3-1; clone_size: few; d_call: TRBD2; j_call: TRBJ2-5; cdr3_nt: TGTGCCAGCAGAAGCGGGGTGCACCAAGAGACCCAGTACTTC; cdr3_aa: CASRSGVHQETQYF
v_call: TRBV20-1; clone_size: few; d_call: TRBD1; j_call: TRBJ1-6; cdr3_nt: TGCAGTGCTCCAAAGACAGGGAGGGATTCACCCCTCCACTTT; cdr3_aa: CSAPKTGRDSPLHF
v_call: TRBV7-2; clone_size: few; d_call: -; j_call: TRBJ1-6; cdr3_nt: TGTGCCAGCAGCTTAGACGGACAGAATTCACCCCTCCACTTT; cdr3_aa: CASSLDGQNSPLHF
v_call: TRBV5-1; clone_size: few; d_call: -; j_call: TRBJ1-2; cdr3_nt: TGCGCCAGCAGCTTCCTCGCAGGGTCCTATGGCTACACCTTC; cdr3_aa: CASSFLAGSYGYTF
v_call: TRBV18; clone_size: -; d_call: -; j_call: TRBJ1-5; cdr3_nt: TGTGCCAGCTCGGAATTGGTGTCAGAGCCCCAGCATTTT; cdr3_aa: CASSELVSEPQHF
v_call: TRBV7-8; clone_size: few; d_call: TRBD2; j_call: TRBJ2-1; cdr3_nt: TGTGCCAGCAGCGACATGGGGAGGGGCTACAATGAGCAGTTCTTC; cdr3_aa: CASSDMGRGYNEQFF
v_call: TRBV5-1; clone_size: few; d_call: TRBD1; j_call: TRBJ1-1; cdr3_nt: TGCGCCAGCAGCTTGGCGAACAGGGGGCGGGACACTGAAGCTTTCTTT; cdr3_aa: CASSLANRGRDTEAFF
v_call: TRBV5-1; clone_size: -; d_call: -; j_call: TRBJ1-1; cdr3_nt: TGCGCCAGCAGCTGGGGGGGAGCGGGCACTGAAGCTTTCTTT; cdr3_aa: CASSWGGAGTEAFF
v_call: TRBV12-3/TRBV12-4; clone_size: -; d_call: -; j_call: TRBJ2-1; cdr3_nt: TGTGCCAGCAGCTTCCCGGGGGACTCCTACAATGAGCAGTTCTTC; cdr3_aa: CASSFPGDSYNEQFF
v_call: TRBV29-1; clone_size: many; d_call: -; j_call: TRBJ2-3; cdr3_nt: TGCAGCGATGTCAGGGGAGATACGCAGTATTTT; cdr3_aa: CSDVRGDTQYF
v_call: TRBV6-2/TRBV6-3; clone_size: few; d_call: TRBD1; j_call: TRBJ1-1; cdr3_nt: TGTGCCAGCAGTTACACCCTGACAGGGAGGAAGACTGAAGCTTTCTTT; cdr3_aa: CASSYTLTGRKTEAFF
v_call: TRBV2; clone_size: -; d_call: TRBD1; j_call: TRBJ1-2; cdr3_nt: TGTGCCAGCAACGGACAGGATGGCTACACCTTC; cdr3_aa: CASNGQDGYTF
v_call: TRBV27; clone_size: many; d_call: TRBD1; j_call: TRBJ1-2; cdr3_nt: TGTGCCAGCAGTACCCTGGACAGGGGAGTTAACTATGGCTACACCTTC; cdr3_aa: CASSTLDRGVNYGYTF
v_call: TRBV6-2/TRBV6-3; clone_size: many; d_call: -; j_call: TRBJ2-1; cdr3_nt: TGTGCCAGCAGTTATGAAGGTTACAATGAGCAGTTCTTC; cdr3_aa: CASSYEGYNEQFF
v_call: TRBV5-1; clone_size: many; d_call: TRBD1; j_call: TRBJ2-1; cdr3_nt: TGCGCCAGCAGCTTGGCAGGGGGCGTTAACAATGAGCAGTTCTTC; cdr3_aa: CASSLAGGVNNEQFF
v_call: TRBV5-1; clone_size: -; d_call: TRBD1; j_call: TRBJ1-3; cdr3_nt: TGCGCCAGCAGCTGGAGGGACAGCCCTGGAAACACCATATATTTT; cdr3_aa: CASSWRDSPGNTIYF
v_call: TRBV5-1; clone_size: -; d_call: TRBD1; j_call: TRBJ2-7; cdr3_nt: TGCGCCAGCAGCGGCCGGGACAGCGGTTGGGACGAGCAGTACTTC; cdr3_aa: CASSGRDSGWDEQYF